This TCR beta chain was recovered during a study of blood T cell repertoires in COVID-19. Study at large: Samples came from the United States, Italy and Spain, spanning acute and convalescent COVID-19.

Per the original methods: Nucleated cell number was recorded as an estimate derived from reference gene primer amplification. Produced via immunoSEQ multiplex PCR; TCRdb's table is partial and in-frame only. D and trimming were read from the DNA, whereas the V and J calls and clone size are those reported in that table. Of around 230,000 clones listed, approximately 90% are singletons. The sample consisted of peripheral blood. The receptor was derived from a middle-aged man with acute or convalescent COVID-19.

CDR3 region: CAASGTPVAEAFF. In DNA, the CDR3 is TGTGCAGCTAGCGGGACGCCGGTCGCTGAAGCTTTCTTT. The chain is built from TRBV6-5 and TRBJ1-1; D might be TRBD1 (5 bases). This CDR3 contains 13 residues. Germline-derived CDR1 and CDR2 are MNHEY and SVGAGI.